The present TCR beta chain was sequenced within a study of blood T cells in healthy people across ages. CDR3 length equals 18 residues. Germline assignment: CDR1 DFQATT and CDR2 SNEGSKA (reference sequence). V lost 0 bases, J lost 0 bases, and 7 bases stayed unmatched. For the second PCR, which ran for 7 to 11 cycles, a sample-barcoded 5' primer and a J-beta primer mix were used. TCRdb processed the 5' RACE reads anew with MiXCR; each CDR3 protein has one entry. The sample has hundreds of thousands of distinct CDR3 sequences; roughly 50% are singletons. At least 5.5 micrograms of total RNA were extracted per sample.

The J gene is TRBJ2-6, the V gene TRBV20-1; 8 bases are shared with TRBD1. Sequencing was done on a sample of blood. This sequence originates from a man aged 35 to 55 in good health. The CDR3 here is CSARDPGGRSSGANVLTF. In nucleotides, the CDR3 is TGCAGTGCTAGAGATCCAGGGGGCCGTAGCTCTGGGGCCAACGTCCTGACTTTC.